Here is one TCR beta chain with its context. The sample is drawn from a study of blood T cell repertoires in COVID-19. Sequencing used immunoSEQ multiplex PCR; TCRdb keeps in-frame clones, though not all of them. The data contain 230,000 or so clones, around 80% of them singletons. Trimming shortened V by 0 bases and J by 4 bases, and 15 bases separated the two germline ends. The germline V gene encodes CDR1 MNHEY and CDR2 SMNVEV (reference sequence). The CDR3 is 17 amino acids. J is TRBJ2-2 and V is TRBV27, with a tentative D call TRBD1 (6 bases). Specimen: peripheral blood. This receptor was taken from a man aged 40-49 years with active or convalescent COVID-19. CDR3 DNA sequence: TGTGCCAGCAGTTTATCCATTGGGACAATTAGCACCGGGGAGCTGTTTTTT. This codes for CASSLSIGTISTGELFF.